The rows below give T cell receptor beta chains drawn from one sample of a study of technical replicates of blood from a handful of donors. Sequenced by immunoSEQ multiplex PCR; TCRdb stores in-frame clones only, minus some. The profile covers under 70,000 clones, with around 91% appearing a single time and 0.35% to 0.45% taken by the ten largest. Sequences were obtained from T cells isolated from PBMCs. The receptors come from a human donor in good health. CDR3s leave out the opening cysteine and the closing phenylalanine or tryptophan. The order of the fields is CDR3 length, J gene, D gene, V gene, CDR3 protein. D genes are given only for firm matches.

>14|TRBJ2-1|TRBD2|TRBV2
ASRRGGRGTYNEQF
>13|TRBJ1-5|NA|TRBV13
ASSFRLGSNQPQH
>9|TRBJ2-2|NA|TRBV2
ASSRSGELF
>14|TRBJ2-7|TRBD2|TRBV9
ASSKRTSSSSYEQY
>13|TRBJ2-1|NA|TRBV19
ASKLADSSYNEQF
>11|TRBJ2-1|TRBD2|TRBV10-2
ASLDSGRNEQF
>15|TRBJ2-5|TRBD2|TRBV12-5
ASGLDTSGNPSETQY
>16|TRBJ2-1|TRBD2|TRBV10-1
ASKSCSREGFSFHEQF
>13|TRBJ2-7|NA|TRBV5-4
ASSLGWTPSYEQY
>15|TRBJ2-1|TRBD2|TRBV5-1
ASSLEGLAGGFNEQF
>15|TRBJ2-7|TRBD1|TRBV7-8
ASSSALGQGSTYEQY
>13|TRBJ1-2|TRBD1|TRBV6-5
ASSSGTGNSYGYT
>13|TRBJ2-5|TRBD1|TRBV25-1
ASSGGDRYQETQY
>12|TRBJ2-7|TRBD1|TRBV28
ASSLWGQRYEQY
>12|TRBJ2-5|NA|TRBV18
ASSPSGMQETQY
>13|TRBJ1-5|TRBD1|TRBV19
ASSISQGGNQPQH
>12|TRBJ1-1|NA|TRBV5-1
ASSFNREITEAF
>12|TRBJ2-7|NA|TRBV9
ASSPGLMGYEQY
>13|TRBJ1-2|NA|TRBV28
ASSVPITGEDGYT
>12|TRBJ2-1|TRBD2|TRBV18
ASSLVVAGYEQF
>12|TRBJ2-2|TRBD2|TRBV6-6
ALRGEGNTGELF
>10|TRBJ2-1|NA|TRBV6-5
ASSVRGNEQF
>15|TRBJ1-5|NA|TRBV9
ASSVEGGPYSNQPQH
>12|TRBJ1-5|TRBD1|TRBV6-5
ASDDRASNQPQH
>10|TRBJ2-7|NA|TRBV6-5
ASSKNSYEQY
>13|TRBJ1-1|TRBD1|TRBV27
ASSFSRGRVTEAF
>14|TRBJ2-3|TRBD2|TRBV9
ASSVGTSDSTDTQY